A selection of T cell receptor beta chains follows, all from one sample in a study of early T cells in non-severe SARS-CoV-2 infection. TCRdb re-derived calls from the 5' RACE reads in MiXCR, one entry per CDR3 protein. Seen here are roughly 70,000 distinct CDR3 sequences, about 13% observed once, and the top ten hold about 5%. Sequencing was done on a sample of whole blood. These receptors all stem from an adult who was a healthcare worker with PCR-confirmed SARS-CoV-2 infection or an uninfected control (not recorded which). Each CDR3 is given with its conserved first and last residue. The D gene is left open where the match is weak. Clone size is stated in some rows and not others, as once, few, many or a class when expanded.

V gene,D gene,clone size,J gene,CDR3 protein,CDR3 DNA
TRBV7-3,NA,many,TRBJ1-1,CASSLQMNTEAFF,TGTGCCAGCAGCCTCCAGATGAACACTGAAGCTTTCTTT
TRBV11-2,TRBD2,many,TRBJ2-7,CASSSLRLAGSYEQYF,TGTGCCAGCAGCTCCTTAAGGTTAGCGGGCTCCTACGAGCAGTACTTC
TRBV7-9,NA,NA,TRBJ2-7,CASSKPGTRSYEQYF,TGTGCCAGCAGCAAACCCGGGACCCGCTCCTACGAGCAGTACTTC
TRBV28,TRBD1,few,TRBJ2-7,CASSRPGGYEQYF,TGTGCCAGCAGCCGGCCAGGGGGTTACGAGCAGTACTTC
TRBV10-2,NA,many,TRBJ2-5,CASSEARRKTQYF,TGCGCCAGCAGTGAAGCACGTAGAAAGACCCAGTACTTC
TRBV28,NA,few,TRBJ1-4,CASSLTHEDEKLFF,TGTGCCAGCAGTTTAACTCACGAGGATGAAAAACTGTTTTTT
TRBV10-2,NA,many,TRBJ1-2,CASSGSLSYGYTF,TGCGCCAGCAGTGGCAGCCTCTCCTATGGCTACACCTTC
TRBV18,NA,many,TRBJ1-5,CASSGGGSNQPQHF,TGTGCCAGCTCCGGCGGGGGTAGCAATCAGCCCCAGCATTTT
TRBV20-1,NA,many,TRBJ2-3,CSALIGSATDTQYF,TGCAGTGCTTTAATTGGGTCGGCGACAGATACGCAGTATTTT
TRBV7-2,NA,many,TRBJ2-3,CASSYPSGITDTQYF,TGTGCCAGCAGCTATCCGTCGGGAATCACAGATACGCAGTATTTT
TRBV6-2/TRBV6-3,NA,many,TRBJ2-7,CASSYLSSSGEQYF,TGTGCCAGCAGTTACTTGAGCAGTTCGGGCGAGCAGTACTTC
TRBV10-1,NA,NA,TRBJ2-2,CASSITNTGELFF,TGCGCCAGCAGTATTACGAACACCGGGGAGCTGTTTTTT
TRBV7-2,NA,few,TRBJ2-5,CASTKVASFEETQYF,TGTGCCAGCACCAAGGTAGCGTCCTTCGAAGAGACCCAGTACTTC
TRBV5-1,NA,few,TRBJ2-1,CASSLNVDNEQFF,TGCGCCAGCAGCTTGAACGTGGACAATGAGCAGTTCTTC
TRBV5-1,NA,few,TRBJ1-1,CASSLGPTGTEAFF,TGCGCCAGCAGCTTGGGCCCGACGGGCACTGAAGCTTTCTTT
TRBV7-9,TRBD2,NA,TRBJ2-2,CASSATSGRAPGELFF,TGTGCCAGCAGCGCTACTAGCGGGAGGGCTCCCGGGGAGCTGTTTTTT
TRBV12-3/TRBV12-4,TRBD1,many,TRBJ1-5,CASSLAGQGFQPQHF,TGTGCCAGCAGTTTAGCGGGACAGGGTTTTCAGCCCCAGCATTTT